This T cell receptor (beta chain) originates from a study of blood T cell repertoires in COVID-19 (dated by TCRdb to about 2020). Study-wide context: Collaborator samples came from the United States, Italy and Spain and covered acute and convalescent phases of COVID-19. The material from the prospective study consisted of cDNA or gDNA derived from T cells, B-cell-depleted T cells, or PBMCs. Subjects who had been exposed to COVID-19, were actively infected with it, or had recovered from it provided the deeply sampled blood TCRbeta repertoires that made up the dataset. The repertoires were made available in a free public database intended to serve as a resource for research on the immune response to SARS-CoV-2. Samples were obtained from the ongoing ImmuneRACE study (first 160 participants) and from 1,254 subjects provided by 6 global collaborators. The sample metadata nearly always contained a de-identified subject ID, COVID-19 status, age in years and sex. HLA class I and class II types, where available, came from metadata supplied by the sample provider rather than from assay-based typing. Beyond this particular receptor, the publication reports: How much clinical and demographic metadata was included differed by source and by participant, and the metadata was provided uncurated.

Comments on this clone: Its antigen is still unknown. Per-base quality was not reported, and no clone a single base away is much larger than it.

TCRbeta CDR3 regions were amplified from genomic DNA by means of the immunoSEQ Assay, a bias-controlled multiplex PCR. The paper's processing steps were these. The number of nucleated cells in each sample was estimated by amplification of reference gene primers within the assay. To quantify the absolute abundance of each unique TCRbeta CDR3 rearrangement, sequence reads were collapsed and filtered. For each sample, productive Simpson clonality was calculated as the square root of Simpson's diversity index over productive rearrangements. Entries here come from immuneACCESS through TCRdb and include only in-frame sequences with V and J called. Some clones fail to appear in such tables; in the studies checked, an unresolved V gene covers under half of the shortfall, and the cause of the remainder is unknown. Clone size and the V and J calls come from that table; the DNA yielded D and trimming. In all, the sample holds over 90,000 clones, and roughly 90% of those were seen once. The ten largest clones add up to approximately 3.5% of the sample.

Collaborating institutions collected whole blood in K2EDTA tubes following their own protocols. For TCRbeta analysis, collaborator samples were shipped as frozen whole blood, as isolated PBMCs, or as DNA extracted from either sample type. CDR1 and CDR2, per the germline V gene, are MNHEY and SVGAGI. Trimming accounts for 6 bases at V and 4 bases at J, while the number of junction bases matched to no gene is 6. The CDR3 numbers 15 residues from cysteine through phenylalanine. The kept DNA is CDR3 alone, 45 bases in frame from the first base. Recombination linked TRBV6-5 to TRBJ2-5, with TRBD2 matching 12 junction bases. The sequence derives from a woman aged 60 to 75 with acute or convalescent COVID-19. The source material was peripheral blood. For the CDR3, the sequence is CASSYLAGGPETQYF. The DNA reads as follows: TGTGCCAGCAGCTATCTAGCGGGAGGGCCAGAGACCCAGTACTTC.